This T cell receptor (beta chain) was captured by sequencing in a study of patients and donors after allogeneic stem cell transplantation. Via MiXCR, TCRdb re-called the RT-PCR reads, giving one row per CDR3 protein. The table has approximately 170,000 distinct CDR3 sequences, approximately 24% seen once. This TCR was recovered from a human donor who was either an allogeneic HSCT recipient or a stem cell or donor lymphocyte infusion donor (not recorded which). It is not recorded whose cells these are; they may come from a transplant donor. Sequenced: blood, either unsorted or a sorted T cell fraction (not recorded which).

CDR3 loop: CASSSVSSKNIQYF. The CDR3 nucleotides read TGTGCCAGCAGCTCCGTCTCGTCCAAAAACATTCAGTACTTC. The V call is TRBV11-1, the J call TRBJ2-4, with D unresolved. V lost 4 bases and J lost 2, with 9 bases in between. This CDR3 has 14 residues. The V gene's germline CDR1 is SGHAT and CDR2 FQDESV (reference sequence). The full variable domain, completed using reference TRBV11-1 and TRBJ2-4, is EAEVAQSPRYKITEKSQAVAFWCDPISGHATLYWYRQILGQGPELLVQFQDESVVDDSQLPKDRFSAERLKGVDSTLKIQPAELGDSAMYLCASSSVSSKNIQYFGAGTRLSVL.